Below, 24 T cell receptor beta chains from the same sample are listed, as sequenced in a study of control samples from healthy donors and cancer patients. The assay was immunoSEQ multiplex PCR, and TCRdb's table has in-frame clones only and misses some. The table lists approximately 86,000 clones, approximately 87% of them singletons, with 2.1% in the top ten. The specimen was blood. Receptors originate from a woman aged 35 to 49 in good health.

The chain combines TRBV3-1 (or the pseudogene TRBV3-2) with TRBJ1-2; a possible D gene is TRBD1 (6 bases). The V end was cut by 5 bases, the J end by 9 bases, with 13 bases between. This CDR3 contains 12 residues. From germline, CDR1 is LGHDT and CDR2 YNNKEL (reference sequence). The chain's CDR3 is CASSDGQIRYTF. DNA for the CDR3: TGTGCCAGCAGCGATGGACAGATCCGCTACACCTTC.

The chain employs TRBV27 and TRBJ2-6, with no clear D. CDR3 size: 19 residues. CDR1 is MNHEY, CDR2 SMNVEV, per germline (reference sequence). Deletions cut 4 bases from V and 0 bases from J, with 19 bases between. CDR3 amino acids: CASSSVSRVTYSGANVLTF. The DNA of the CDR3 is TGTGCCAGCAGTTCGGTATCTCGGGTGACATACTCTGGGGCCAACGTCCTGACTTTC. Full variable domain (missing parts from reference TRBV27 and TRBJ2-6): EAQVTQNPRYLITVTGKKLTVTCSQNMNHEYMSWYRQDPGLGLRQIYYSMNVEVTDKGDVPEGYKVSRKEKRNFPLILESPSPNQTSLYFCASSSVSRVTYSGANVLTFGAGSRLTVL.

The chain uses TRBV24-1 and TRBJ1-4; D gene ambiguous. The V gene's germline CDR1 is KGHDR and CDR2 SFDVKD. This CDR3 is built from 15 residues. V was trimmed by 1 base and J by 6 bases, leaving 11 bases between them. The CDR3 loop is CATSDFRDNHEKLFF. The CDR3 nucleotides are TGTGCCACCAGTGATTTCCGGGATAACCATGAAAAACTGTTTTTT.

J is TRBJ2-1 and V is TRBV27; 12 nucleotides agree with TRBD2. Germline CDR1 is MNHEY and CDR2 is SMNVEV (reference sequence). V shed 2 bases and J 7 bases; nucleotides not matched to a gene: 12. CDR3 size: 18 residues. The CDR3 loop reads CASSLLHPASGGGNEQFF. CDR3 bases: TGTGCCAGCAGTTTACTCCACCCCGCTAGCGGGGGGGGAAATGAGCAGTTCTTC.

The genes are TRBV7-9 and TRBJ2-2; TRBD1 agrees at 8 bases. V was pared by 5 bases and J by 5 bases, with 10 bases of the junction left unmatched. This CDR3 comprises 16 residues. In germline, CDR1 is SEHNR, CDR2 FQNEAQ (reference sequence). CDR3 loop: CASSTQQGVETGELFF. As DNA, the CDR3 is TGTGCCAGCAGCACCCAACAGGGGGTGGAGACCGGGGAGCTGTTTTTT.

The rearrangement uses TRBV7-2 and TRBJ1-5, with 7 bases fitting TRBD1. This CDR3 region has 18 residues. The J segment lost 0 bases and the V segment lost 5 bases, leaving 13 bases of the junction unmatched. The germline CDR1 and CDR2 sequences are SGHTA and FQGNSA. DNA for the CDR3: TGTGCCAGCAGCCAAAAACCGAGGGACAGTAATAGCAATCAGCCCCAGCATTTT. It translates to CASSQKPRDSNSNQPQHF.

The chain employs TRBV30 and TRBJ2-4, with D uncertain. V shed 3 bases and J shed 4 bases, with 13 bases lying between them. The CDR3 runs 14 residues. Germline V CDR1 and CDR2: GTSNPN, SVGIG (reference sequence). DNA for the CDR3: TGTGCCTGGAGCTTAGAGTTGGGTAAAAACATTCAGTACTTC. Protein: CAWSLELGKNIQYF.

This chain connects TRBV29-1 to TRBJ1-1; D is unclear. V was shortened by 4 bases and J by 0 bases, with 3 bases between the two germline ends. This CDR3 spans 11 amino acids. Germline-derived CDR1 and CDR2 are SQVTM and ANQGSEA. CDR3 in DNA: TGCAGCGTTGTTGTGAACACTGAAGCTTTCTTT. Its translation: CSVVVNTEAFF.

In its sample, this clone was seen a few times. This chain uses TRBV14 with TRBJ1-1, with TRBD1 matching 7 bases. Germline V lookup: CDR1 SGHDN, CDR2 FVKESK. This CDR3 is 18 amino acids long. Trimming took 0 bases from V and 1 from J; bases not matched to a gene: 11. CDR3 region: CASSQEGNPGQANTEAFF. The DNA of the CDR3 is TGTGCCAGCAGCCAAGAAGGGAATCCTGGACAGGCGAACACTGAAGCTTTCTTT.

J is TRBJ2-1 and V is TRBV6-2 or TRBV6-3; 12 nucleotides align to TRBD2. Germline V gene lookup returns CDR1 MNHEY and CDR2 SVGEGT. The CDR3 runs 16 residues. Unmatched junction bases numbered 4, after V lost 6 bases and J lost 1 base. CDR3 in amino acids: CASSDTSGGSYNEQFF. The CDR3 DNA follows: TGTGCCAGCAGCGATACTAGCGGGGGGTCCTACAATGAGCAGTTCTTC.

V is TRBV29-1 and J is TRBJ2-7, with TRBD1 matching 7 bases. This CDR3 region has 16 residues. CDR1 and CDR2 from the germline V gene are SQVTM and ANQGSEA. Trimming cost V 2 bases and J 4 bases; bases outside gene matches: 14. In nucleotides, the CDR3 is TGCAGCGTTGAATCCGGGACAGCGGTAAAGGGTTACGAGCAGTACTTC. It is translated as CSVESGTAVKGYEQYF.

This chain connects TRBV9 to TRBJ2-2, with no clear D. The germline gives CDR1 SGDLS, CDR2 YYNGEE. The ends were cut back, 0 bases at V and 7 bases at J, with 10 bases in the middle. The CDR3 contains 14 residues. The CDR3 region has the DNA TGTGCCAGCAGCGTAGCCGGTTCCGTCGGGGAGCTGTTTTTT. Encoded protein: CASSVAGSVGELFF.

The CDR3 DNA is TGCGCCAGCAGCTGGGCCGGGACAGGGAGCAGCGGGGAGCTGTTTTTT. Translating it yields CASSWAGTGSSGELFF. The rearrangement joins TRBV5-1 to TRBJ2-2, with 9 bases lining up with TRBD1. Germline assignment: CDR1 SGHRS and CDR2 YFSETQ. V shed 3 bases and J 7 bases; nucleotides not matched to a gene: 10. This CDR3 has 16 amino acids.

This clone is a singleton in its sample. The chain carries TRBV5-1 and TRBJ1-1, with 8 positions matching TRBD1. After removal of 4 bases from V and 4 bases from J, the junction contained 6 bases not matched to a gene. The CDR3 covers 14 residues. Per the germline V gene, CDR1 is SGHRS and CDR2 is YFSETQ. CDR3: CASSTTGAATEAFF. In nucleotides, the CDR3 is TGCGCCAGCAGCACGACAGGGGCGGCCACTGAAGCTTTCTTT.

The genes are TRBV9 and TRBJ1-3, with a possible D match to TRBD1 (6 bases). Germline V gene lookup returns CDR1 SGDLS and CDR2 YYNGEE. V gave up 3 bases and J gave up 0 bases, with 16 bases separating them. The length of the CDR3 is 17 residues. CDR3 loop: CASSAGAQLSSGNTIYF. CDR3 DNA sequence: TGTGCCAGCAGCGCAGGGGCACAGCTGAGCTCTGGAAACACCATATATTTT. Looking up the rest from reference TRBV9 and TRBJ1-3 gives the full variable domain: DSGVTQTPKHLITATGQRVTLRCSPRSGDLSVYWYQQSLDQGLQFLIQYYNGEERAKGNILERFSAQQFPDLHSELNLSSLELGDSALYFCASSAGAQLSSGNTIYFGEGSWLTVV.

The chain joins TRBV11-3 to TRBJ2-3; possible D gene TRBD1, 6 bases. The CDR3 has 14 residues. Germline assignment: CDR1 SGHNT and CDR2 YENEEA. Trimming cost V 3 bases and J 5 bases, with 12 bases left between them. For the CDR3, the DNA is TGTGCCAGCAGCTTCGGCAGGGGAATAGATACGCAGTATTTT. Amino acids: CASSFGRGIDTQYF.

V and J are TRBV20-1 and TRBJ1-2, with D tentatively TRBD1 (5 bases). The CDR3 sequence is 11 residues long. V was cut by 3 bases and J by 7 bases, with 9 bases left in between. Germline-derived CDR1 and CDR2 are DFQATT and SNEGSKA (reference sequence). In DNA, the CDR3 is TGCAGTGCTAGTCCCGACAGTGGCTACACCTTC. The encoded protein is CSASPDSGYTF.

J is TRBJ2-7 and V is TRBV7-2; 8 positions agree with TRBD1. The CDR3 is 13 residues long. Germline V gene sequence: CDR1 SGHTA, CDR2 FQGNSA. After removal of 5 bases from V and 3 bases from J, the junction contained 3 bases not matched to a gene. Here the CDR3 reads CASSDDRGYEQYF. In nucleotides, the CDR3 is TGTGCCAGCAGCGACGACAGGGGCTACGAGCAGTACTTC. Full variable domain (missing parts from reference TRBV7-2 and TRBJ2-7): GAGVSQSPSNKVTEKGKDVELRCDPISGHTALYWYRQSLGQGLEFLIYFQGNSAPDKSGLPSDRFSAERTGGSVSTLTIQRTQQEDSAVYLCASSDDRGYEQYFGPGTRLTVT.

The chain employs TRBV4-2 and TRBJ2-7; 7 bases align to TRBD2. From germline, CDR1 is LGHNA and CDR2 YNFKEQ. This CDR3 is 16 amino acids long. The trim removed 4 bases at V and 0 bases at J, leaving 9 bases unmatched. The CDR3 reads CASSLESSGSSYEQYF. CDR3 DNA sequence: TGTGCCAGCAGCCTCGAATCTAGCGGTAGCTCCTACGAGCAGTACTTC.

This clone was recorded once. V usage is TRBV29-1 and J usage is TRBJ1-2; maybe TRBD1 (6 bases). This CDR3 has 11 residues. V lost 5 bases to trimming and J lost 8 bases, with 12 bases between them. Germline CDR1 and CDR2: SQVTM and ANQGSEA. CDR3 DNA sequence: TGCAGCGTTCACCAGGGGAACGGCTACACCTTC. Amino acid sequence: CSVHQGNGYTF.

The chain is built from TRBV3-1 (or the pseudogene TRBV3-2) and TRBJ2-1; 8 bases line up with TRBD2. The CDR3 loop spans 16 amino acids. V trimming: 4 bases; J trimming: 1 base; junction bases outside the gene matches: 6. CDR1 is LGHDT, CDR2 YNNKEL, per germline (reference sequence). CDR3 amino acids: CASSPIAGRSYNEQFF. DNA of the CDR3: TGTGCCAGCAGCCCCATAGCGGGGAGATCCTACAATGAGCAGTTCTTC.

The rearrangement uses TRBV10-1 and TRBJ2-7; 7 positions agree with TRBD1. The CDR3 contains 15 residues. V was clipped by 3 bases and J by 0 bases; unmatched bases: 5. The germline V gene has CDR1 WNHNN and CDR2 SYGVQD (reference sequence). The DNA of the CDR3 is TGCGCCAGCAGTGATAGGGGGCTATCCTCCTACGAGCAGTACTTC. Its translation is CASSDRGLSSYEQYF.

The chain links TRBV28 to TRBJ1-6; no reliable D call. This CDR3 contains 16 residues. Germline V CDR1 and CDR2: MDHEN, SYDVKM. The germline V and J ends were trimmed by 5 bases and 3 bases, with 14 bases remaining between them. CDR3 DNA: TGTGCCAGCAGTAAATATAGACAAATCTATAATTCACCCCTCCACTTT. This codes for CASSKYRQIYNSPLHF.

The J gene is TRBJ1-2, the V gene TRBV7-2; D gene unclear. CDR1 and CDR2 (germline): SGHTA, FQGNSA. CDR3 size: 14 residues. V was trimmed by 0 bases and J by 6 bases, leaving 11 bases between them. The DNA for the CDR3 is TGTGCCAGCAGCTTAGCCCTCACATATCATGGCTACACCTTC. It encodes CASSLALTYHGYTF.